This T cell receptor beta chain was identified during a study of CD8 T cells in Susac syndrome. Overall study findings and caveats: In total CD8+ repertoires, roughly 15 Susac-specific public clones were found, and CD8+ TEMRA repertoires had five.

An input of 0.5 to 1 ug of RNA was subjected to reverse transcription using random hexamers. The amplification used immunoSEQ multiplex PCR on TCR beta CDR3; it spanned 54 Vbeta and 13 Jbeta. MiXCR, applied by TCRdb to the immunoSEQ multiplex PCR reads, yields one record per CDR3 protein. The sample lists over 80,000 distinct CDR3 sequences, about 94% occurring once. CDR1 SGHAT and CDR2 FQNNGV come from the germline V gene. The CDR3 consists of 17 residues. V lost 0 bases and J lost 2; bases outside the gene matches: 5. With regard to this clonotype: No antigen is known for it.

The recently defined diagnostic criteria for definite or probable disease were met by the Susac syndrome patients. The sample was CD8+ T cells from PBMCs. This chain joins TRBV11-2 and TRBJ2-2; 8 bases agree with TRBD2. The clonotype was recovered from a human donor with Susac syndrome. CDR3 loop: CASSLDLLAENTGELFF. CDR3 bases: TGTGCCAGCAGCTTAGATTTACTAGCGGAAAACACCGGGGAGCTGTTTTTT.